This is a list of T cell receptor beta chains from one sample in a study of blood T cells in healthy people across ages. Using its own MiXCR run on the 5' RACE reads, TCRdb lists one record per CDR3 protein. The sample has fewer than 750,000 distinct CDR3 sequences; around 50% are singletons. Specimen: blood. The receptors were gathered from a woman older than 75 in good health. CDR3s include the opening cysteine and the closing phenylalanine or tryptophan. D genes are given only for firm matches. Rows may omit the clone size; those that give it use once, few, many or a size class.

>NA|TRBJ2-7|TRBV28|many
TGTGCCAGCAGTTTATCCCCTAGCAGGGTCTACGAGCAGTACTTC
CASSLSPSRVYEQYF
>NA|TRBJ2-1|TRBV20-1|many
TGCAGTGCTAGGGACCACAATGAGCAGTTCTTC
CSARDHNEQFF
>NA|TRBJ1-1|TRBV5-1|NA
TGCGCCAGCAGCTTGGGATCTGGGACTGAAGCTTTCTTT
CASSLGSGTEAFF
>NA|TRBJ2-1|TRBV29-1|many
TGCAGCGCTGAGGGGTCAGAAGCCTACAATGAGCAGTTCTTC
CSAEGSEAYNEQFF
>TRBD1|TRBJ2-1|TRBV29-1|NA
TGCAGCGTTACCGGGACAGGGGCCGATGAGCAGTTCTTC
CSVTGTGADEQFF
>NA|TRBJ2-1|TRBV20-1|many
TGCAGTGCTAGGGTTCTACAAGGGTCCTACAATGAGCAGTTCTTC
CSARVLQGSYNEQFF
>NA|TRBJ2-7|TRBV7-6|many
TGTGCCAGCAGCCTAGCCTTTGGTAGCGGAAGCTCCTACGAGCAGTACTTC
CASSLAFGSGSSYEQYF
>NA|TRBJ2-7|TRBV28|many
TGTGCCAGCAGTTTGAGTGGGGGCGGGTTCTACGAGCAGTACTTC
CASSLSGGGFYEQYF
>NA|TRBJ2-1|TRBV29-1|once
TGCAGCGTTAGGGGGGCCGGCAATGAGCAGTTCTTC
CSVRGAGNEQFF
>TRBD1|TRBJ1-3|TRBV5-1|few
TGCGCCAGCAGCTCACAGGGGACAGGTTCTGGAAACACCATATATTTT
CASSSQGTGSGNTIYF
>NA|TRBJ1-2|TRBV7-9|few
TGTGCCAGCAGCTTGGACACTAGGTATGGCTACACCTTC
CASSLDTRYGYTF
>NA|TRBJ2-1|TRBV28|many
TGTGCCAGCAGTTTTTCGGCTAGCTTTTACAATGAGCAGTTCTTC
CASSFSASFYNEQFF
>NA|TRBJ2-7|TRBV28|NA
TGTGCCAGCAGTCCCCCTCGGGGCGGGCAGTACTTC
CASSPPRGGQYF
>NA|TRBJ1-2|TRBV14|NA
TGTGCCAGCAGCCAAGCAGGAGGGACGCTCTATGGCTACACCTTC
CASSQAGGTLYGYTF
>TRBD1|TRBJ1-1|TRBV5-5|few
TGTGCCAGCAGCTTACAGGGGACCACTGAAGCTTTCTTT
CASSLQGTTEAFF
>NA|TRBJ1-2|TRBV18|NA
TGTGCCAGCTCACCACCTGGAGTCCCCAGCTCTAACTATGGCTACACCTTC
CASSPPGVPSSNYGYTF
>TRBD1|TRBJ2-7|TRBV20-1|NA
TGCAGTGCTGGGGTACAGGGGGCGAGCTACGAGCAGTACTTC
CSAGVQGASYEQYF
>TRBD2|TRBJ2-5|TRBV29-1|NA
TGCAGCGCTGAGCGGGGAACAGAGACCCAGTACTTC
CSAERGTETQYF
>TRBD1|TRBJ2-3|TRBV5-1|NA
TGCGCCAGCAGCAAGCGGACAGGAGGCGGCACAGATACGCAGTATTTT
CASSKRTGGGTDTQYF
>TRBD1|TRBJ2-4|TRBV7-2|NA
TGTGCCAGCAGCTTTCCCCGGGACAGTTTAGCCAAAAACATTCAGTACTTC
CASSFPRDSLAKNIQYF
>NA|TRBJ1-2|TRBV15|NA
TGTGCCACCAGCAGAGGTGACAGGAAAAAGACTGGCTACACCTTC
CATSRGDRKKTGYTF
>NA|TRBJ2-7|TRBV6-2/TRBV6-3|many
TGTGCCAGCAGTTGGGACGGCTACGAGCAGTACTTC
CASSWDGYEQYF
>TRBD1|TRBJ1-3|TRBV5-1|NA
TGCGCCAGCAGCCGCGGACAGGGGGGAGACACCATATATTTT
CASSRGQGGDTIYF
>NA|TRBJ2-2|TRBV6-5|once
TGTGCCAGCAGTTCACCCCCTGGGACGGAGAACACCGGGGAGCTGTTTTTT
CASSSPPGTENTGELFF
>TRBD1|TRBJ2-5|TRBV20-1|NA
TGCAGTGCTAGAGCCAACAGGGGATGGGGAGAGACCCAGTACTTC
CSARANRGWGETQYF
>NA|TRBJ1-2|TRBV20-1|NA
TGCAGTGCTAGAGAGGATGGAGGGGGCTATGGCTACACCTTC
CSAREDGGGYGYTF
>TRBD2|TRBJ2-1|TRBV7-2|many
TGTGCCAGCAGCTTAGGTGGCGGGGGATTGAATGAGCAGTTCTTC
CASSLGGGGLNEQFF
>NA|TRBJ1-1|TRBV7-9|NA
TGTGCCAGCAAGTCATTGGCTTTCTTT
CASKSLAFF
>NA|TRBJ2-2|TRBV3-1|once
TGTGCCAGCAGCCAAGAAAAGCCTCAGCTGTTTTTT
CASSQEKPQLFF
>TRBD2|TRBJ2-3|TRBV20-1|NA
TGCAGTGCTAGATCGGGACTAGCGGGAGGGTTTGATACGCAGTATTTT
CSARSGLAGGFDTQYF
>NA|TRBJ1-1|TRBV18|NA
TGTGCCAGCTCCTCCGGCGATGGGGCTTTCTTT
CASSSGDGAFF
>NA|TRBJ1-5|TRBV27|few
TGTGCCAGCCCCCCCTTCCAGCCCCAGCATTTT
CASPPFQPQHF
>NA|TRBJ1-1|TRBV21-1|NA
TGTGCCAGCAGCAATTCGACGAAAGAAGCTTTCTTT
CASSNSTKEAFF
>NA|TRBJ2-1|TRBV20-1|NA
TGCAGTGCTAGAGTATCCTACAGTGAGCAGTTCTTC
CSARVSYSEQFF
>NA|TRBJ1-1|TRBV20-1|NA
TGCAGTGCCAAACGGGGAGGGGGGACTGAAGCTTTCTTT
CSAKRGGGTEAFF
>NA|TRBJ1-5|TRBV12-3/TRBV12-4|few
TGTGCCAGCAGTTTAATGGCAGGGGACAGCAATCAGCCCCAGCATTTT
CASSLMAGDSNQPQHF
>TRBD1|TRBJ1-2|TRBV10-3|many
TGTGCCATCAGTGCACTTTCCGGGACAGGGCTAAACTATGGCTACACCTTC
CAISALSGTGLNYGYTF
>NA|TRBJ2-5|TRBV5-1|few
TGCGCCAGCAGGGACCGAATTCAGGGCGTGGAGTACTTC
CASRDRIQGVEYF
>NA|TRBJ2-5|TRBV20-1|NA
TGCAGTGCTAAGGGAGAAGAGACCCAGTACTTC
CSAKGEETQYF
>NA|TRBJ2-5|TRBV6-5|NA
TGTGCCAGCAGCCAATCGGGTCCAGGCTACAATGAGCAGTACTTC
CASSQSGPGYNEQYF
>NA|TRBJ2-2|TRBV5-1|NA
TGCGCCAGCAGTATGGTGGGATCGAACACCGGGGAGCTGTTTTTT
CASSMVGSNTGELFF
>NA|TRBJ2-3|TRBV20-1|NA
TGCAGTGCTAGAGATCAACTACTACTGAGCACAGATACGCAGTATTTT
CSARDQLLLSTDTQYF
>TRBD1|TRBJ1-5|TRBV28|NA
TGTGCCAGCAGTAGGACAGGGAGAAATCAGCCCCAGCATTTT
CASSRTGRNQPQHF
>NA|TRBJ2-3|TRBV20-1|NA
TGCAGTGCTAGGGGAGGGACAGTAGATACGCAGTATTTT
CSARGGTVDTQYF
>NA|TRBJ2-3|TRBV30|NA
TGTGCCGGGAGTTGGTCGCAGCCGCAGTATTTT
CAGSWSQPQYF
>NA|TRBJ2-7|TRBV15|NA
TGTGCCACCAGCAGCGATCAGGAGGTAGCCTACGAGCAGTACTTC
CATSSDQEVAYEQYF
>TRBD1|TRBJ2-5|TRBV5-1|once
TGCGCCAGCAGCTGGGCCGGGACAGAGGGAGAGACCCAGTACTTC
CASSWAGTEGETQYF
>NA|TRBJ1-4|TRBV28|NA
TGTGCCAGCAGAGATATCAGGTGGGAAAAACTGTTTTTT
CASRDIRWEKLFF
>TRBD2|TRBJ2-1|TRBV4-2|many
TGTGCCAGCAGCCAAGAATGGGGACTAGCGGTTTACAATGAGCAGTTCTTC
CASSQEWGLAVYNEQFF
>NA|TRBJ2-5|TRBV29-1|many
TGCAGCGTTGAAGGTACCCAGGCCCGCCCGGCAGAGACCCAGTACTTC
CSVEGTQARPAETQYF
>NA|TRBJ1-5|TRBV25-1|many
TGTGCCAGCTCCCCAGGCCGGGGGCAGCCCCAGCATTTT
CASSPGRGQPQHF
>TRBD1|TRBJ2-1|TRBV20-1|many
TGCAGTGCCGACCCGGACAGGGGAAATGAGCAGTTCTTC
CSADPDRGNEQFF